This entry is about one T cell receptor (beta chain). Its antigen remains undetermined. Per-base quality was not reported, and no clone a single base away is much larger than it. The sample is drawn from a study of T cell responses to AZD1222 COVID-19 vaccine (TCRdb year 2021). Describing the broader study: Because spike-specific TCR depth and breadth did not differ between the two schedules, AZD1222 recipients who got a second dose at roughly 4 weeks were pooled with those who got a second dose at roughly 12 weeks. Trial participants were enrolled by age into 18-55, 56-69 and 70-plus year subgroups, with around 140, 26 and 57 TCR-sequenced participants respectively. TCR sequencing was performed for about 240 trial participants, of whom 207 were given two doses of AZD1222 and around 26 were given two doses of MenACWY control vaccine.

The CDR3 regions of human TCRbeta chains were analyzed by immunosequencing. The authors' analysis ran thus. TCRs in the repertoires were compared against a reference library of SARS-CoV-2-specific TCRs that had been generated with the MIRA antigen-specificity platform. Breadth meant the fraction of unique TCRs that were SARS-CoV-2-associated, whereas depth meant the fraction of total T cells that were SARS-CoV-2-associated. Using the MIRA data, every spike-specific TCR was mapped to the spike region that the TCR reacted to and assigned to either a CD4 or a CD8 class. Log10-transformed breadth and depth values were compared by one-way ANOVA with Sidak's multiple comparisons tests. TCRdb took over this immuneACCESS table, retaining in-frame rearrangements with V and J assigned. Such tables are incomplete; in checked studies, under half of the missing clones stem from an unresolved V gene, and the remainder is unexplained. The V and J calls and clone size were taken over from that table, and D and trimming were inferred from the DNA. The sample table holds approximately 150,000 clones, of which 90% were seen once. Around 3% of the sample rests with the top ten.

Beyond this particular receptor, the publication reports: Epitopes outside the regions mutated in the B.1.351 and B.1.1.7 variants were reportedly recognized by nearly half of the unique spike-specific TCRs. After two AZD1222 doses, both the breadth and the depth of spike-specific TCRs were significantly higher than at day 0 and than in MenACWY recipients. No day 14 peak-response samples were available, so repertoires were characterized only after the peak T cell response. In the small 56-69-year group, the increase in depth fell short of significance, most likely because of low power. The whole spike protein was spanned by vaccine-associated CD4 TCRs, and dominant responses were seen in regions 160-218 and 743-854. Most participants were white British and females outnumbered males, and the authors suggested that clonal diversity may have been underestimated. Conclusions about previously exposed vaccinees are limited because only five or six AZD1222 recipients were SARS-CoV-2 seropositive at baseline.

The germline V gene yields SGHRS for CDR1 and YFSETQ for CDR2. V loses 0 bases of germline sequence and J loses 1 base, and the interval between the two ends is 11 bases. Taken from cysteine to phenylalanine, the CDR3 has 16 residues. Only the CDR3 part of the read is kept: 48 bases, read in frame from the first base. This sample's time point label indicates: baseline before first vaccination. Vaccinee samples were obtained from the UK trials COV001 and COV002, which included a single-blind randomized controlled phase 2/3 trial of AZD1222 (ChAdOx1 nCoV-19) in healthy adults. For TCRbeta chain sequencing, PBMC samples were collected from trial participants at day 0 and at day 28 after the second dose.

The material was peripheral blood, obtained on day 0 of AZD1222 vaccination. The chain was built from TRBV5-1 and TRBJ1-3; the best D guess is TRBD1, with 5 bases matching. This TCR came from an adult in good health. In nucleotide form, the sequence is TGCGCCAGCAGCTTGGCGCGGGGGTCGTCTGGAAACACCATATATTTT. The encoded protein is CASSLARGSSGNTIYF.